Presented here are 2 T cell receptor beta chains from one specimen sequenced in a study of regulatory T cells in long-lasting Graves disease. Through Arm-PCR of CDR3 regions and iRepertoire HTBI primers, TCR beta libraries were built. MiXCR was run by TCRdb on the multiplex PCR reads, yielding one entry per CDR3 protein. This table holds 310,000 or so distinct CDR3 sequences, around a fifth found once. The time point here: persistent/refractory GD, antithyroid drugs over 5 years with positive TRAb. TCR sequences were obtained from RNA taken from PBMCs. Here the sequenced sample was peripheral blood mononuclear cells (PBMCs), taken when the disease was refractory, from a patient treated with antithyroid drugs. These receptors originate from a female donor with Graves disease.

The chain joins TRBV11-2 to TRBJ2-2; 13 bases line up with TRBD2. The CDR3 has 16 residues. In germline, CDR1 is SGHAT, CDR2 FQNNGV. J gave up 7 bases and V 5 bases, and 7 bases lay outside the gene matches. CDR3 in DNA: TGTGCCAGCAGCCCCGGACTAGCGGGAGCTCTCGGGGAGCTGTTTTTT. It encodes CASSPGLAGALGELFF.

This clonotype has a count of ten or more. This chain uses TRBV12-3 or TRBV12-4 with TRBJ1-4; D is possibly TRBD1 (5 bases). Trimming removed 7 bases at V and 11 bases at J, with 14 bases between. The CDR3 covers 12 residues. The CDR3 nucleotides read TGTGCCAGCAAGACGGGCCGGGGGAAACTGTTTTTT. Translating it yields CASKTGRGKLFF.